This T cell receptor beta chain stems from a study of T cell changes during pregnancy in multiple sclerosis (dated by TCRdb to about 2019). The study in broad terms: The study looked at changes in the T cell repertoire across pregnancy in women with multiple sclerosis.

As concerns this clone: Its specific antigen is unknown. No much larger clone is present one base from it, and per-base qualities are unavailable.

To prepare the library, the immunoSEQ multiplex PCR assay was applied. TCRdb took this table from immuneACCESS and kept in-frame rearrangements with V and J called. Such tables lack part of the clones; where checked against another copy, unresolved V genes explain under half of the gap, and the rest is unexplained. In this sample the table shows 72,000 or so clones, roughly 93% of which occur a single time. The ten largest clones capture 2.5% of the sample. V is shortened by 5 bases, J by 3 bases, and the region joining them spans 17 bases. The CDR3 holds 15 amino acids from the cysteine to the phenylalanine. Only the CDR3 portion is preserved as DNA: 45 bases, with reading frame beginning at the first base. As encoded in the germline V gene, CDR1 is SGHTA while CDR2 is FQGNSA.

The sequence was obtained from a female donor with multiple sclerosis, enrolled in a pregnancy study. Here the sequenced sample was peripheral blood, taken in the second trimester of pregnancy. The chain links TRBV7-2 with TRBJ2-7, with TRBD1 as a weak D call on 6 bases. In nucleotide form, the sequence is TGTGCCAGCAGCCATGCCGGGACATTAGACTACGAGCAGTACTTC. Translated, this is CASSHAGTLDYEQYF.